This entry lists 27 T cell receptor beta chains sequenced from one sample in a study of T cell changes during pregnancy in multiple sclerosis (dated by TCRdb to between 2019 and 2020). Library preparation used the immunoSEQ multiplex PCR assay. This is the immuneACCESS table as TCRdb keeps it, with only in-frame sequences that have V and J called. A part of the clones is gone; compared with another copy, unresolved V genes explain less than half, and the rest is unexplained. In this sample the table shows tens of thousands of clones, 92% of which occur a single time. The leading ten clones occupy nearly 0.4% of the sample. This specimen consisted of CD4+ T cells from peripheral blood mononuclear cells, obtained after pregnancy. These receptors all stem from a female donor with multiple sclerosis, enrolled in a pregnancy study.

The chain couples TRBV9 to TRBJ2-2; 10 nucleotides align to TRBD2. V lost 2 bases, J lost 4 bases, and 5 bases stayed unmatched. Germline-derived CDR1 and CDR2 are SGDLS and YYNGEE. CDR3 length equals 16 residues. The CDR3 DNA reads TGTGCCAGCAGCGTTTCTAGCGGGAGACCCACCGGGGAGCTGTTTTTT. This codes for CASSVSSGRPTGELFF. The full variable domain, its missing parts supplied by reference TRBV9 and TRBJ2-2, is DSGVTQTPKHLITATGQRVTLRCSPRSGDLSVYWYQQSLDQGLQFLIQYYNGEERAKGNILERFSAQQFPDLHSELNLSSLELGDSALYFCASSVSSGRPTGELFFGEGSRLTVL.

The gene calls are TRBV7-9 and TRBJ1-1, with TRBD1 matching 8 bases. Germline V gene sequence: CDR1 SEHNR, CDR2 FQNEAQ (reference sequence). Trimming took 5 bases from V and 0 from J; bases not matched to a gene: 5. The CDR3 contains 15 residues. The CDR3 is CASSPDRVLNTEAFF. For the CDR3, the DNA is TGTGCCAGCAGCCCGGACAGGGTCCTGAACACTGAAGCTTTCTTT.

The chain has TRBV19 and TRBJ1-2; D gene ambiguous. The germline CDR1 and CDR2 sequences are LNHDA and SQIVND (reference sequence). Trimming took 3 bases from V and 2 from J, leaving 7 bases between them. There are 13 residues in the CDR3. In DNA, the CDR3 is TGTGCCAGTAGTATTTCCACAAACTATGGCTACACCTTC. Protein product: CASSISTNYGYTF.

This clone came up once. V gene TRBV18 combines with J gene TRBJ2-7, with 7 bases matching TRBD1. The germline CDR1 and CDR2 sequences are KGHSH and LQKENI. Trimming took 4 bases from V and 0 from J; bases not matched to a gene: 9. The CDR3 length is 16 residues. The CDR3 sequence: CASSQGAGSHSYEQYF. The CDR3 region has the DNA TGTGCCAGCTCACAGGGGGCAGGATCACACTCCTACGAGCAGTACTTC.

The chain is built from TRBV4-1 and TRBJ1-3; D might be TRBD1 (6 bases). This CDR3 contains 18 residues. CDR1 is MGHRA and CDR2 is YSYEKL in the germline V gene. The V and J ends lost 0 bases and 0 bases respectively, with 15 bases between them. The CDR3: CASSQEYGTRSSGNTIYF. As DNA, the CDR3 is TGCGCCAGCAGCCAAGAATATGGGACAAGAAGCTCTGGAAACACCATATATTTT.

V and J are TRBV10-2 and TRBJ1-5; D is ambiguous. Germline CDR1 WSHSY, CDR2 SAAADI. Trimming took off 3 bases at V and 3 bases at J, with 12 bases between the two ends. This CDR3 has 15 amino acids. The CDR3 protein is CASSETVGPNQPQHF. The CDR3, as DNA: TGCGCCAGCAGTGAAACGGTGGGCCCCAATCAGCCCCAGCATTTT.

The rearrangement links TRBV10-1 to TRBJ2-2; the match to TRBD2 covers 9 bases. This CDR3 is built from 15 residues. Germline assignment: CDR1 WNHNN and CDR2 SYGVQD (reference sequence). With 11 bases clipped from V and 3 bases from J, the junction kept 10 bases outside the gene matches. The CDR3 bases are TGCGCCCCAAGGCCACTAGCGGGCGACACCGGGGAGCTGTTTTTT. Residues: CAPRPLAGDTGELFF.

The rearrangement uses TRBV6-1 and TRBJ2-3; D possibly corresponds to TRBD2 (5 bases). Germline assignment: CDR1 MNHNS and CDR2 SASEGT. There are 15 residues in the CDR3. The V end was cut by 7 bases, the J end by 5 bases, with 19 bases between. The CDR3 loop reads CASIRAPGGLDTQYF. The CDR3 DNA reads as TGTGCCAGCATACGGGCACCTGGAGGTTTAGATACGCAGTATTTT.

The rearrangement joins TRBV7-3 to TRBJ2-5; tentatively, D is TRBD1 (7 bases). CDR1 is SGHTA, CDR2 FQGTGA, per germline. With 5 bases removed from V and 5 bases from J, the gap between germline ends came to 12 bases. CDR3 size: 13 residues. CDR3 sequence reads: CASSQGGPETQYF. CDR3 DNA sequence: TGTGCCAGCAGCCAGGGGGGCCCTGAGACCCAGTACTTC.

The chain employs TRBV19 and TRBJ1-2, with TRBD1 identical over 8 bases. The CDR3 length is 15 residues. After removal of 7 bases from V and 5 bases from J, the junction contained 12 bases not matched to a gene. Looked up from germline, CDR1 is LNHDA and CDR2 is SQIVND (reference sequence). CDR3 in amino acids: CASTPGPGGIYGYTF. The CDR3 nucleotides read TGTGCCAGTACCCCAGGTCCAGGGGGCATATATGGCTACACCTTC.

The rearrangement joins TRBV6-1 to TRBJ2-5; D possibly corresponds to TRBD1 (5 bases). CDR3 size: 14 residues. Germline CDR1 reads MNHNS; CDR2 reads SASEGT. With 4 bases removed from V and 0 bases from J, the gap between germline ends came to 9 bases. CDR3: CASSVVDNQETQYF. CDR3 DNA: TGTGCCAGCAGTGTAGTGGACAACCAAGAGACCCAGTACTTC.

This clone was observed a few times. V and J are TRBV28 and TRBJ1-1; D unclear. The V end lost 11 bases, the J end lost 0 bases, and 13 bases lay between the germline ends. This CDR3 region has 13 residues. The germline gives CDR1 MDHEN, CDR2 SYDVKM. The CDR3 DNA is TGTGCCGCGGGCGGGCAATTGAACACTGAAGCTTTCTTT. Amino acid sequence: CAAGGQLNTEAFF.

The V gene is TRBV19, the J gene TRBJ1-2; no clear D gene. The V end lost 3 bases, the J end lost 4 bases, and 12 bases lay between the germline ends. The germline CDR1 and CDR2 sequences are LNHDA and SQIVND (reference sequence). The CDR3 totals 14 residues. CDR3 loop: CASSIQAGVYGYTF. In nucleotides, the CDR3 is TGTGCCAGTAGTATTCAGGCCGGGGTCTATGGCTACACCTTC.

The V call is TRBV2, the J call TRBJ2-5; D is perhaps TRBD2 (5 bases). Germline CDR1 SNHLY, CDR2 FYNNEI. V was shortened by 4 bases and J by 3 bases, with 15 bases between the two germline ends. The CDR3 spans 15 residues. The CDR3 DNA sequence: TGTGCCAGCAGTGGAAGGACTTTGGGGAAAGAGACCCAGTACTTC. As protein: CASSGRTLGKETQYF.

The gene calls are TRBV15 and TRBJ2-1, with 9 bases fitting TRBD2. The germline gives CDR1 LNHNV, CDR2 YYDKDF (reference sequence). CDR3 length: 17 amino acids. The V gene end was trimmed by 1 base and the J gene end by 6 bases; junction bases not matched to a gene: 10. Written as DNA, the CDR3 is TGTGCCACCAGCAGAGGGAAATTTAGCGGGAGCTTCAATGAGCAGTTCTTC. It is translated as CATSRGKFSGSFNEQFF.

V is TRBV11-2 and J is TRBJ1-2; D may be TRBD1 (6 bases). The V end was cut by 4 bases, the J end by 7 bases, with 16 bases between. Germline values: CDR1 SGHAT, CDR2 FQNNGV. This CDR3 spans 14 amino acids. The CDR3 region has the DNA TGTGCCAGCAGCTCCCCAGGGGAAATGGGTGGCTACACCTTC. It encodes CASSSPGEMGGYTF.

The chain uses TRBV9 and TRBJ2-5, with 13 nucleotides matching TRBD2. The junction had 3 bases not matched to a gene; V was cut back by 0 bases and J by 4 bases. The CDR3 has 16 residues. The germline gives CDR1 SGDLS, CDR2 YYNGEE. The chain's CDR3 is CASSVGWTSGRETQYF. The CDR3 nucleotides are TGTGCCAGCAGCGTAGGTTGGACTAGCGGGAGAGAGACCCAGTACTTC.

The CDR3 loop is CASSSTHGRNEQFF. CDR3 DNA: TGTGCCAGCAGCTCAACTCATGGGCGAAATGAGCAGTTCTTC. This chain uses TRBV11-2 with TRBJ2-1; D gene ambiguous. The germline V and J ends were trimmed by 4 bases and 7 bases, with 14 bases remaining between them. There are 14 residues in the CDR3. Germline CDR1 is SGHAT and CDR2 is FQNNGV.

This chain joins TRBV7-6 and TRBJ2-5; 8 bases are shared with TRBD2. The junction had 4 bases not matched to a gene; V was cut back by 0 bases and J by 1 base. The CDR3 length is 16 residues. Germline CDR1 and CDR2: SGHVS and FNYEAQ. The CDR3 bases are TGTGCCAGCAGCTTAGCCGGCGGGAGGACCCAAGAGACCCAGTACTTC. Its translation: CASSLAGGRTQETQYF. Together with reference TRBV7-6 and TRBJ2-5, the CDR3 gives the full variable domain: GAGVSQSPRYKVTKRGQDVALRCDPISGHVSLYWYRQALGQGPEFLTYFNYEAQQDKSGLPNDRFSAERPEGSISTLTIQRTEQRDSAMYRCASSLAGGRTQETQYFGPGTRLLVL.

This clone was counted a few times. This sequence joins TRBV10-3 and TRBJ1-2; the D gene is possibly TRBD1 (6 bases). CDR1 ENHRY and CDR2 SYGVKD come from the germline V gene. V was cut by 11 bases and J by 9 bases, with 16 bases left in between. This CDR3 has 11 amino acids. The DNA for the CDR3 is TGTGCCGCCTCGGGGGGCGATCGCTACACCTTC. This translates into CAASGGDRYTF.

This clone turned up a few times. For the CDR3, the DNA is TGTGCCAGCAGCGGGGGGGGACTAGCGGGAGGTTCCCCTCTCAATGAGCAGTTCTTC. Its protein is CASSGGGLAGGSPLNEQFF. The rearrangement joins TRBV5-4 to TRBJ2-1, with 15 bases aligning to TRBD2. Germline trimming cut 4 bases from V and 6 bases from J; bases unmatched to any gene: 14. This CDR3 spans 19 amino acids. In germline, CDR1 is SGHNT, CDR2 YYREEE (reference sequence).

This chain joins TRBV9 and TRBJ2-5; D unclear. Germline loops: CDR1 SGDLS, CDR2 YYNGEE. Trimming pared 3 bases from V and 7 bases from J, leaving 10 bases between. This CDR3 comprises 12 residues. The CDR3 spells CASSAPSGTQYF. The DNA for the CDR3 is TGTGCCAGCAGCGCCCCGTCGGGGACCCAGTACTTC.

The V call is TRBV7-9, the J call TRBJ2-6; D is possibly TRBD1 (5 bases). CDR1 and CDR2 from the germline V gene are SEHNR and FQNEAQ (reference sequence). This CDR3 spans 18 amino acids. Trimming stripped 5 bases from V and 0 bases from J, with 17 bases between. The CDR3 DNA reads as TGTGCCAGCAGCACAGACACAGGCCCCTACTCTGGGGCCAACGTCCTGACTTTC. Translated: CASSTDTGPYSGANVLTF.

CDR3 region: CASSPGTSGSYNEQFF. In DNA, the CDR3 is TGTGCCAGCAGCCCCGGGACTAGCGGCTCCTACAATGAGCAGTTCTTC. The V call is TRBV7-9, the J call TRBJ2-1; TRBD2 aligns across 11 bases. The germline V gene has CDR1 SEHNR and CDR2 FQNEAQ (reference sequence). The CDR3 covers 16 residues. With 5 bases clipped from V and 0 bases from J, the junction kept 3 bases outside the gene matches.

This clone was observed a few times. V usage is TRBV7-3 and J usage is TRBJ1-1; 10 bases fit TRBD1. Germline-derived CDR1 and CDR2 are SGHTA and FQGTGA. Germline trimming cut 5 bases from V and 4 bases from J; bases unmatched to any gene: 7. The CDR3 length is 15 residues. CDR3 sequence: CASSLWTGGSTEAFF. Here the CDR3 DNA reads TGTGCCAGCAGCCTCTGGACAGGGGGAAGCACTGAAGCTTTCTTT. The full variable domain, in which reference TRBV7-3 and TRBJ1-1 provide the parts outside the CDR3, is GAGVSQTPSNKVTEKGKYVELRCDPISGHTALYWYRQSLGQGPEFLIYFQGTGAADDSGLPNDRFFAVRPEGSVSTLKIQRTERGDSAVYLCASSLWTGGSTEAFFGQGTRLTVV.

V and J are TRBV6-5 and TRBJ1-2; D not resolved. Germline lookup yields CDR1 MNHEY and CDR2 SVGAGI. CDR3 length equals 14 residues. The V end lost 4 bases, the J end lost 0 bases, and 9 bases lay between the germline ends. This chain's CDR3 is CASSLGRPNYGYTF. The CDR3 DNA reads as TGTGCCAGCAGTTTGGGCAGACCTAACTATGGCTACACCTTC.

V is TRBV10-3 and J is TRBJ2-1, with 9 bases identical to TRBD2. The CDR3 runs to 16 residues. Germline CDR1 and CDR2: ENHRY and SYGVKD. V shed 5 bases, J shed 5 bases, and the junction held 10 bases outside the gene matches. The CDR3 DNA reads TGTGCCATCAGTCCCCTTAGCGGGAGTCGGGACAATGAGCAGTTCTTC. Translated: CAISPLSGSRDNEQFF.